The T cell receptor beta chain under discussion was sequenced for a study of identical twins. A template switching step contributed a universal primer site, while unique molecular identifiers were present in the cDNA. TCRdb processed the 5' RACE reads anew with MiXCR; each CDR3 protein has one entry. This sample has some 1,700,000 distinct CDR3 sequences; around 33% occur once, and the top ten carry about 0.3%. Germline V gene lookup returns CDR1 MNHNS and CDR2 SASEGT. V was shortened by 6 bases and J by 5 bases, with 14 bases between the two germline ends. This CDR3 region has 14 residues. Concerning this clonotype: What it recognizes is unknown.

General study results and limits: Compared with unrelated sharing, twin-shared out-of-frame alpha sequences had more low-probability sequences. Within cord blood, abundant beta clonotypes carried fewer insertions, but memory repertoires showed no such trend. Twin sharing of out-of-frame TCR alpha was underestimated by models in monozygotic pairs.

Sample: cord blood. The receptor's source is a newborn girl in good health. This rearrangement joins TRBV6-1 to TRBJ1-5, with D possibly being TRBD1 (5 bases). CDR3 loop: CASRNRDEYQPQHF. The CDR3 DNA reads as TGTGCCAGCAGAAACCGGGACGAATATCAGCCCCAGCATTTT.